This paragraph reports one TCR beta chain. Libraries for TCRalpha and TCRbeta carried sample barcodes and unique molecular identifiers via 5'RACE. TCRdb reprocessed the 5' RACE reads with MiXCR, giving one entry per CDR3 protein. The table lists about 250,000 distinct CDR3 sequences, 15% of them singletons. This specimen belongs to a study of T-cell memory formation after mild COVID-19. From germline, CDR1 is MNHEY and CDR2 SMNVEV (reference sequence). This CDR3 region has 14 residues. With 6 bases removed from V and 0 bases from J, the gap between germline ends came to 9 bases. This chain uses TRBV27 with TRBJ2-4, with D perhaps assigned TRBD1 or TRBD2 (5 bases each). The receptor was isolated from an adult woman who had mild COVID-19 (a few samples of this study predate the infection). Cell type and time point are not known. Specimen: PBMCs or a T cell subset sorted from them (not recorded which). CDR3 region: CASSLGPAKNIQYF. The CDR3 region has the DNA TGTGCCAGCAGCCTGGGACCAGCCAAAAACATTCAGTACTTC.